This T cell receptor (beta chain) stems from a study of Graves' ophthalmopathy and Graves' hyperthyroidism. Study as a whole: Peripheral blood collection took place at initial diagnosis, before any treatment.

V lost 0 bases, J lost 6 bases, and 14 bases stayed unmatched. The germline V gene has CDR1 SGHRS and CDR2 YFSETQ. This CDR3 spans 18 amino acids. This clonotype has a count of ten or more. RNA transcripts were the source from which TCR beta CDR3 regions were amplified. RT-PCR in the first round used HTBI primers; a second-round multiplex PCR followed. TCRdb re-called the multiplex PCR reads through MiXCR, storing one row per CDR3 protein. The table shows about 220,000 distinct CDR3 sequences, with about a fifth occurring only once. The study excluded patients with other autoimmune diseases, uncontrolled infections, pregnancy or lactation.

This clonotype was obtained from a woman aged 50 to 65 with Graves' ophthalmopathy. The sample was peripheral blood. This rearrangement joins TRBV5-1 to TRBJ2-7; TRBD1 agrees at 11 bases. The CDR3, as DNA: TGCGCCAGCAGCTTGGCCGAATCCAGGACAGGGGGCTTCTCCGAGCAGTACTTC. It encodes CASSLAESRTGGFSEQYF. Looking up the rest from reference TRBV5-1 and TRBJ2-7 gives the full variable domain: KAGVTQTPRYLIKTRGQQVTLSCSPISGHRSVSWYQQTPGQGLQFLFEYFSETQRNKGNFPGRFSGRQFSNSRSEMNVSTLELGDSALYLCASSLAESRTGGFSEQYFGPGTRLTVT.